The clone carrying this TCR beta chain was seen a handful of times. Antigen specificity is unknown. This CDR3 spans 16 amino acids. CDR1 is GTSNPN and CDR2 is SVGIG in the germline V gene (reference sequence). V lost 3 bases to trimming and J lost 3 bases; unmatched junction nucleotides: 9. This sample was included in a study of read filtering for tumor transcriptome and immune sequencing. In the study overall: Among patients, some 17 were male and around 13 female, aged 47 to 80 (mean around 66). RNA-seq yielded only 85 to 1273 TCR reads, IR-seq about 4 to 10.27 million. Roughly 8 patients were R-ISS I, approximately 15 were R-ISS II, about seven were R-ISS III. The study's findings and limits: Sorted CD138-negative bone marrow cells were not purified T cells.

From approximately 430 ng of RNA, a library with molecular barcoded alpha/delta and beta/gamma adaptors was made. TCRdb reprocessed the reads with MiXCR, giving one entry per CDR3 protein. The data show 100,000 to 150,000 distinct CDR3 sequences, around 13% seen once. Sequenced material: a population of CD138-negative cells sorted from bone marrow. The sequence was obtained from a donor aged 40 or older with multiple myeloma. V is TRBV30 and J is TRBJ2-3; 10 nucleotides match TRBD2. CDR3 region: CAWRVGLAAWTDTQYF. The CDR3 bases are TGTGCCTGGAGAGTTGGACTAGCGGCATGGACAGATACGCAGTATTTT.